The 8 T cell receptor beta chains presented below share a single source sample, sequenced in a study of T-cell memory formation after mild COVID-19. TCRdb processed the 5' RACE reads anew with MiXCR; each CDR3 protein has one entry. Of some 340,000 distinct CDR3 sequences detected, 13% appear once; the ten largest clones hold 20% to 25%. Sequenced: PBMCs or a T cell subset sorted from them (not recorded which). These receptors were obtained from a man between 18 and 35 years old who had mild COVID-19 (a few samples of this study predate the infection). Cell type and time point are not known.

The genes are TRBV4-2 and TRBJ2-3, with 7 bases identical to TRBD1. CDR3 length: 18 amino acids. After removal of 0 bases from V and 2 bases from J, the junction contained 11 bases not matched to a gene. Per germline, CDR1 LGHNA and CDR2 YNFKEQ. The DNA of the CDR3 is TGTGCCAGCAGCCAAGATAGGGCGAGAGGGGGCCTCACAGATACGCAGTATTTT. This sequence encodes CASSQDRARGGLTDTQYF.

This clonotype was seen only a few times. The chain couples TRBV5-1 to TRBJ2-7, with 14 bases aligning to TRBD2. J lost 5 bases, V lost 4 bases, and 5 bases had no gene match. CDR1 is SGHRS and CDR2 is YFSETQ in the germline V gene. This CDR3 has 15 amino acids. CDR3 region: CASSPGGLAGDEQYF. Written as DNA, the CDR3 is TGCGCCAGCAGCCCGGGGGGACTAGCGGGGGACGAGCAGTACTTC. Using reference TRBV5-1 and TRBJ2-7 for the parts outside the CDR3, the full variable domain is KAGVTQTPRYLIKTRGQQVTLSCSPISGHRSVSWYQQTPGQGLQFLFEYFSETQRNKGNFPGRFSGRQFSNSRSEMNVSTLELGDSALYLCASSPGGLAGDEQYFGPGTRLTVT.

CDR3: CASNEGGRLNTEAFF. The CDR3 nucleotides read TGCGCCAGCAACGAGGGGGGACGATTGAACACTGAAGCTTTCTTT. The rearrangement uses TRBV5-1 and TRBJ1-1; possibly TRBD1 for D (6 bases). Trimming stripped 6 bases from V and 0 bases from J, with 15 bases between. Germline CDR1 is SGHRS and CDR2 is YFSETQ. The CDR3 covers 15 residues.

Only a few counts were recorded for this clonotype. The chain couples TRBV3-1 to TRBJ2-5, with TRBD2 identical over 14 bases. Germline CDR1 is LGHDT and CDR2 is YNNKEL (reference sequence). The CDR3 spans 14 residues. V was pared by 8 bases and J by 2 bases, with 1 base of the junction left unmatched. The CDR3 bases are TGTGCCAGCCGGACTAGCGGGGGGCAAGAGACCCAGTACTTC. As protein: CASRTSGGQETQYF.

CDR3 in DNA: TGTGCCACCAGCAGGGGGTCGGGACATTATAGCAATCAGCCCCAGCATTTT. Protein product: CATSRGSGHYSNQPQHF. The chain combines TRBV15 with TRBJ1-5, with D possibly being TRBD1 (6 bases). This CDR3 spans 17 amino acids. Germline CDR1 and CDR2: LNHNV and YYDKDF (reference sequence). V was clipped by 3 bases and J by 0 bases, with 15 bases between them.

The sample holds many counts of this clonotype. The CDR3, as DNA: TGTGCCAGCAGTTTATCCCGCGGGGGGGAAGCTTTCTTT. Translating it yields CASSLSRGGEAFF. The V and J genes are TRBV28 and TRBJ1-1; a weak D match, TRBD1 (5 bases). From germline, CDR1 is MDHEN and CDR2 SYDVKM. The CDR3 spans 13 residues. V lost 1 base, J lost 8 bases, and 11 bases lay in between.

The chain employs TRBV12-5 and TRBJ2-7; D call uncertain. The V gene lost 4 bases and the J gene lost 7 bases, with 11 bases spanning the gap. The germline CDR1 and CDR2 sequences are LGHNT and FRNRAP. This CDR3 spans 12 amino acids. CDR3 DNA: TGTGCTAGTGGTTCCAACCTCTGGGAGCAGTACTTC. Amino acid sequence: CASGSNLWEQYF.

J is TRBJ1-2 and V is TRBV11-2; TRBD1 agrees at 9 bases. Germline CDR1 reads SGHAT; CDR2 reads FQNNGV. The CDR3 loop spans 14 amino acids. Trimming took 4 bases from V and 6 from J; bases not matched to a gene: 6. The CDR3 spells CASSSPWTGDGYTF. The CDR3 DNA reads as TGTGCCAGCAGCTCGCCGTGGACAGGGGATGGCTACACCTTC.